This T cell receptor beta chain was identified in a study of identical twins. Notes on the study in general: There was an excess of low generation probability in the out-of-frame alpha sequences that twins shared.

Germline CDR1 is SGHVS and CDR2 is FNYEAQ. This CDR3 is 14 amino acids long. Trimming pared 2 bases from V and 5 bases from J, leaving 7 bases between. With respect to this clonotype: Antigen unknown.

In every case, the donor was a healthy Caucasian. Template switching supplied a universal primer site; unique molecular identifiers were carried on the cDNA. One entry per CDR3 protein, called by TCRdb with MiXCR from the 5' RACE reads. In the table there are around 250,000 distinct CDR3 sequences, approximately 12% of which are singletons. The same data also went into a second study, on yellow fever vaccine responses in identical twins.

The chain carries TRBV7-6 and TRBJ1-6; D might be TRBD1 (6 bases). The clonotype comes from a woman under 30 in good health. Sequenced sample: memory (CD45RO+) T cells sorted from blood. Here the CDR3 reads CASSLRGDNSPLHF. Written as DNA, the CDR3 is TGTGCCAGCAGCTTAAGGGGGGATAATTCACCCCTCCACTTT.